The next 15 T cell receptor beta chains were all read from a single sample in a study of long-term antiretroviral therapy in people with HIV. Running of the v3.0 immunoSEQ assay took place at survey level. TCRdb's table, derived via immunoSEQ multiplex PCR, lists solely in-frame clones and lacks some. The table records under 20,000 clones, roughly 91% of them present only once. The source material was unsorted PBMCs, sampled 3 years after starting antiretroviral therapy. These receptor sequences come from a man aged 50 to 60 with HIV.

V and J are TRBV30 and TRBJ1-6, with D maybe TRBD1 (5 bases). Germline V lookup: CDR1 GTSNPN, CDR2 SVGIG (reference sequence). Trimming left V 4 bases short and J 7 bases short, with 11 bases between. The CDR3 covers 13 residues. CDR3 sequence (DNA): TGTGCCTGGAAGGGACTTACAAATTCACCCCTCCACTTT. Its translation is CAWKGLTNSPLHF.

This sequence joins TRBV18 and TRBJ1-2; D uncertain. The CDR3 consists of 16 residues. Germline lookup yields CDR1 KGHSH and CDR2 LQKENI. Trimming pared 1 base from V and 0 bases from J, leaving 12 bases between. DNA of the CDR3: TGTGCCAGCTCACCACGTGTAGAATCAACTAACTATGGCTACACCTTC. Translation: CASSPRVESTNYGYTF.

The V gene is TRBV6-5, the J gene TRBJ1-1; D remains ambiguous. V was clipped by 2 bases and J by 1 base, with 8 bases between them. CDR3 size: 14 residues. Germline V lookup: CDR1 MNHEY, CDR2 SVGAGI. CDR3 sequence reads: CASSYGSGNTEAFF. The CDR3 DNA is TGTGCCAGCAGTTACGGGTCGGGGAACACTGAAGCTTTCTTT.

The rearrangement uses TRBV7-7 and TRBJ2-7; no reliable D call. This CDR3 has 13 amino acids. The ends were cut back, 5 bases at V and 4 bases at J, with 12 bases in the middle. CDR1 is SSHAT, CDR2 FNYEAQ, per germline (reference sequence). The CDR3 reads CASSVGPDYEQYF. The CDR3 DNA reads TGTGCCAGCAGCGTCGGGCCAGATTACGAGCAGTACTTC.

The chain carries TRBV6-1 and TRBJ1-1, with D uncertain. Germline V gives CDR1 MNHNS, CDR2 SASEGT. V was clipped by 8 bases and J by 3 bases, with 10 bases between them. The CDR3 spans 12 residues. The CDR3: CASDQVHTEAFF. The CDR3 DNA reads TGTGCCAGCGACCAGGTTCACACTGAAGCTTTCTTT.

V is TRBV30 and J is TRBJ1-1, with no clear D. Trimming removed 0 bases from V and 1 base from J, with 6 bases in between. Germline V CDR1 and CDR2: GTSNPN, SVGIG (reference sequence). The CDR3 is 13 residues long. The CDR3, as DNA: TGTGCCTGGAGTGTAGTTGGGAACACTGAAGCTTTCTTT. It is translated as CAWSVVGNTEAFF. The full variable domain, completed using reference TRBV30 and TRBJ1-1, is SQTIHQWPATLVQPVGSPLSLECTVEGTSNPNLYWYRQAAGRGLQLLFYSVGIGQISSEVPQNLSASRPQDRQFILSSKKLLLSDSGFYLCAWSVVGNTEAFFGQGTRLTVV.

V usage is TRBV7-9 and J usage is TRBJ1-4; D remains ambiguous. Germline V gene sequence: CDR1 SEHNR, CDR2 FQNEAQ (reference sequence). V was cut by 1 base and J by 3 bases, with 12 bases left in between. CDR3 size: 16 residues. CDR3 amino acids: CASSLGEGSANEKLFF. The CDR3 DNA reads TGTGCCAGCAGCTTAGGGGAGGGTTCAGCTAATGAAAAACTGTTTTTT.

V gene TRBV6-5 combines with J gene TRBJ1-1; D perhaps matches TRBD1 (5 bases). The V gene's germline CDR1 is MNHEY and CDR2 SVGAGI. CDR3 length equals 14 residues. V lost 6 bases to trimming and J lost 2 bases, with 13 bases between them. The CDR3: CASSPTGVNTEAFF. The CDR3 coding sequence is TGTGCCAGCAGCCCCACAGGAGTTAACACTGAAGCTTTCTTT.

This rearrangement joins TRBV27 to TRBJ1-1, with D unresolved. V lost 5 bases and J lost 1, with 8 bases in between. The V gene's germline CDR1 is MNHEY and CDR2 SMNVEV (reference sequence). CDR3 size: 13 residues. CDR3 coding DNA: TGTGCCAGCAGTCCCGACTGGAACACTGAAGCTTTCTTT. The encoded protein is CASSPDWNTEAFF.

The chain uses TRBV5-1 and TRBJ1-1; 7 bases are shared with TRBD1. In germline, CDR1 is SGHRS, CDR2 YFSETQ. V lost 2 bases to trimming and J lost 2 bases; unmatched junction nucleotides: 6. The CDR3 loop spans 15 amino acids. The CDR3 nucleotides are TGCGCCAGCAGCTTCACCGGGACAGTTAACACTGAAGCTTTCTTT. This translates into CASSFTGTVNTEAFF.

The chain carries TRBV19 and TRBJ2-3, with a weak D call TRBD1 (6 bases). This CDR3 contains 14 residues. Looked up from germline, CDR1 is LNHDA and CDR2 is SQIVND (reference sequence). Trimming removed 4 bases from V and 4 bases from J, with 12 bases in between. The CDR3, as DNA: TGTGCCAGTAGTAAAGGTTGGACAGCAGATACGCAGTATTTT. Its protein product is CASSKGWTADTQYF. The full variable domain, in which reference TRBV19 and TRBJ2-3 provide the parts outside the CDR3, is DGGITQSPKYLFRKEGQNVTLSCEQNLNHDAMYWYRQDPGQGLRLIYYSQIVNDFQKGDIAEGYSVSREKKESFPLTVTSAQKNPTAFYLCASSKGWTADTQYFGPGTRLTVL.

This chain joins TRBV5-4 and TRBJ2-1; 9 nucleotides align to TRBD2. The junction had 7 bases not matched to a gene; V was cut back by 3 bases and J by 3 bases. This CDR3 region has 16 residues. Germline values: CDR1 SGHNT, CDR2 YYREEE (reference sequence). CDR3 in DNA: TGTGCCAGCAGCTCCATCCGAGCGGGGGGCTACAATGAGCAGTTCTTC. This encodes CASSSIRAGGYNEQFF.

This sequence joins TRBV7-9 and TRBJ2-1; TRBD2 agrees at 10 bases. The CDR3 loop spans 15 amino acids. Germline CDR1 and CDR2: SEHNR and FQNEAQ (reference sequence). V shed 5 bases, J shed 7 bases, and the junction held 8 bases outside the gene matches. The CDR3 sequence is CASSLERGGQNEQFF. Here the CDR3 DNA reads TGTGCCAGCAGCCTCGAGCGGGGGGGCCAAAATGAGCAGTTCTTC.

The J gene is TRBJ2-7, the V gene TRBV5-1; no clear D gene. V was clipped by 4 bases and J by 0 bases, with 17 bases between them. Germline lookup yields CDR1 SGHRS and CDR2 YFSETQ. The CDR3 is 16 amino acids. This CDR3 is CASSLPSQAPSYEQYF. DNA of the CDR3: TGCGCCAGCAGCCTACCCAGCCAGGCGCCCTCCTACGAGCAGTACTTC.

CDR3 in DNA: TGTGCCAGCAGCTTAGGGGGGACTAGCGGGGGGCCTACGTACTTC. It yields the protein CASSLGGTSGGPTYF. The chain has TRBV7-2 and TRBJ2-7; 15 nucleotides agree with TRBD2. Germline CDR1 and CDR2: SGHTA and FQGNSA. This CDR3 comprises 15 residues. The V and J ends lost 1 base and 12 bases, in that order; junction bases with no gene match: 7.